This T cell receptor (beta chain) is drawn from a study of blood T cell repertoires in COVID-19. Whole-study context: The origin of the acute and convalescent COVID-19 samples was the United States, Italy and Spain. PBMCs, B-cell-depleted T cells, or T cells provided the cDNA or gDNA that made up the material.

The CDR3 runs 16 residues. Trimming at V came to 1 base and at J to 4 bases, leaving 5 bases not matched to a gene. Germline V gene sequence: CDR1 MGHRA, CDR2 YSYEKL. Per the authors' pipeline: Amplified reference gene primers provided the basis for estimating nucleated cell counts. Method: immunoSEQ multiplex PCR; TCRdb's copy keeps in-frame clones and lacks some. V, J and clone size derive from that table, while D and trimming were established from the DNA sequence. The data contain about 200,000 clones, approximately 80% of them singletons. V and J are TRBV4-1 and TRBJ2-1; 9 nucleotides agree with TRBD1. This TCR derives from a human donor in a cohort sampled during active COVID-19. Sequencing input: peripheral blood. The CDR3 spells CASSQVGTGRYNEQFF. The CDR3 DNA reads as TGCGCCAGCAGCCAAGTAGGGACAGGGAGATACAATGAGCAGTTCTTC.